Each of the 13 T cell receptor beta chains below was sequenced from the same sample in a study of T-cell reconstitution after alpha-beta-depleted transplantation in children. A TCRbeta library incorporating unique molecular identifiers was prepared. From the PCR reads, TCRdb called clonotypes with MiXCR, one entry per CDR3 protein. The sample records about 120,000 distinct CDR3 sequences, about 21% being singletons. The sample here was PBMCs, mostly from graft donor cells, taken 180 days after TCRalphabeta/CD19-depleted stem cell transplant. The receptors were sampled from a male patient aged 2-10 years who had a stem cell transplant for chronic granulomatous disease, so the T cells may come from the graft donor.

This sequence joins TRBV7-2 and TRBJ2-1; 9 nucleotides align to TRBD2. The CDR3 is made up of 17 amino acids. CDR1 and CDR2 (germline): SGHTA, FQGNSA. J gave up 9 bases and V 5 bases, and 17 bases lay outside the gene matches. The CDR3 nucleotides read TGTGCCAGCAGCCCCCGAGTAGCGGGAGTTTATCGGGGTGAGCAGTTCTTC. Translating gives CASSPRVAGVYRGEQFF.

This clonotype was recorded many times. The chain has TRBV28 and TRBJ2-7, with 10 bases that match TRBD2. The CDR3 is 15 amino acids. Trimming took 5 bases from V and 4 from J; bases not matched to a gene: 8. From germline, CDR1 is MDHEN and CDR2 SYDVKM. CDR3 nucleotides: TGTGCCAGCAGTCCGATAGCGGGAGGAGTTTACGAGCAGTACTTC. Protein product: CASSPIAGGVYEQYF.

This clonotype has at least ten counts. The junction departs from the called germline gene at one end, perhaps through a read error. The chain couples TRBV5-1 to TRBJ2-1, with 10 bases identical to TRBD2. The V gene's germline CDR1 is SGHRS and CDR2 YFSETQ. This CDR3 comprises 15 residues. CDR3 protein: CASSLTSGSYNEQFF. The CDR3 DNA reads TGTGCCAGCAGCCTGACTAGCGGGTCCTACAATGAGCAGTTCTTC.

This clonotype was seen a handful of times. The chain combines TRBV10-3 with TRBJ1-5, with D maybe TRBD1 (6 bases). CDR3 length: 15 residues. Germline V CDR1 and CDR2: ENHRY, SYGVKD. V shed 3 bases and J shed 3 bases, with 12 bases lying between them. DNA of the CDR3: TGTGCCATCAGTGACCATACAGGGTTCAATCAGCCCCAGCATTTT. This encodes CAISDHTGFNQPQHF.

This clonotype was seen many times. V gene TRBV12-3 or TRBV12-4 combines with J gene TRBJ2-1; 9 nucleotides line up with TRBD2. CDR3 length equals 16 residues. The trim removed 3 bases at V and 5 bases at J, leaving 8 bases unmatched. This CDR3 reads CASSLGLAGGDNEQFF. The DNA of the CDR3 is TGTGCCAGCAGTTTGGGACTAGCAGGGGGGGACAATGAGCAGTTCTTC.

This CDR3 reads CASSRRDRVSPSYEQYF. The CDR3 DNA is TGTGCCAGCAGCAGACGGGACAGGGTATCCCCCTCCTACGAGCAGTACTTC. This chain joins TRBV9 and TRBJ2-7; TRBD1 matches at 9 bases. Germline loops: CDR1 SGDLS, CDR2 YYNGEE. Germline trimming cut 4 bases from V and 0 bases from J; bases unmatched to any gene: 11. The CDR3 contains 17 residues. The whole variable domain, remainder taken from reference TRBV9 and TRBJ2-7, is DSGVTQTPKHLITATGQRVTLRCSPRSGDLSVYWYQQSLDQGLQFLIQYYNGEERAKGNILERFSAQQFPDLHSELNLSSLELGDSALYFCASSRRDRVSPSYEQYFGPGTRLTVT.

This clonotype was seen a few times. A much larger clone sits a single nucleotide away, making a read error possible. V and J are TRBV20-1 and TRBJ1-1; D is perhaps TRBD1 (5 bases). The V gene lost 0 bases and the J gene lost 12 bases, with 11 bases spanning the gap. This CDR3 is 11 amino acids long. Germline loops: CDR1 DFQATT, CDR2 SNEGSKA (reference sequence). CDR3 loop: CSAREGGDSFF. As DNA, the CDR3 is TGCAGTGCTAGAGAGGGGGGGGACTCTTTCTTT.

This clonotype has a handful of counts. This chain joins TRBV5-6 and TRBJ2-5; 7 nucleotides align to TRBD2. The J segment lost 5 bases and the V segment lost 4 bases, leaving 5 bases of the junction unmatched. Germline assignment: CDR1 SGHDT and CDR2 YYEEEE. This CDR3 contains 13 residues. The CDR3: CASSPLREETQYF. The CDR3 bases are TGTGCCAGCAGCCCGCTGCGGGAGGAGACCCAGTACTTC.

This chain uses TRBV7-2 with TRBJ1-1; no reliable D call. Germline V CDR1 and CDR2: SGHTA, FQGNSA. Trimming left V 4 bases short and J 2 bases short, with 11 bases between. CDR3 length equals 14 residues. The CDR3 DNA reads as TGTACCAGCAGCTCCTTCTCCGGTAACACTGAAGCTTTCTTT. It codes for CTSSSFSGNTEAFF.

This clonotype was picked up a small number of times. The rearrangement links TRBV12-3 or TRBV12-4 to TRBJ1-5; D not certain. CDR3 size: 12 residues. The germline V and J ends were trimmed by 6 bases and 4 bases, with 7 bases remaining between them. CDR3 residues: CASSFLNQPQHF. Written as DNA, the CDR3 is TGTGCCAGCAGCTTTTTAAATCAGCCCCAGCATTTT.

Ten or more counts support this clonotype. The chain has TRBV30 and TRBJ1-1; D gene unclear. This CDR3 is built from 11 residues. V lost 2 bases, J lost 8 bases, and 9 bases lay in between. CDR1 is GTSNPN and CDR2 is SVGIG in the germline V gene (reference sequence). The CDR3 sequence: CAWSYGPEAFF. The CDR3 DNA reads as TGTGCCTGGAGTTACGGGCCCGAAGCTTTCTTT.

This clonotype was observed at least ten times. The rearrangement links TRBV3-1 to TRBJ2-5; 7 bases are a match to TRBD1. This CDR3 is built from 16 residues. Germline values: CDR1 LGHDT, CDR2 YNNKEL (reference sequence). V lost 2 bases and J lost 1; bases outside the gene matches: 7. The chain's CDR3 is CASSQPSDRAQETQYF. DNA of the CDR3: TGTGCCAGCAGCCAACCATCCGACAGGGCCCAAGAGACCCAGTACTTC.

This clonotype was counted only a few times. CDR3 nucleotides: TGTGCCAGCAGTCCCGGAGGGGGTAGCATCTACGAGCAGTACTTC. Its translation is CASSPGGGSIYEQYF. V and J are TRBV12-3 or TRBV12-4 and TRBJ2-7, with D perhaps given as TRBD1 or TRBD2 (6 bases each). The V gene lost 5 bases and the J gene lost 3 bases, with 17 bases spanning the gap. This CDR3 is 15 amino acids long.